The 30 T cell receptor beta chains reported below all come from one sample, sequenced in a study of blood T cell repertoires in COVID-19. The method was immunoSEQ multiplex PCR; TCRdb's version includes in-frame clones alone and lacks a portion of them. The repertoire holds fewer than 150,000 clones, about 84% seen once, with 8% to 10% in the top ten. The material sequenced was peripheral blood. The receptors were gathered from a woman at least 80 years old in a cohort sampled during active or convalescent COVID-19.

The chain links TRBV19 to TRBJ1-6, with 9 bases matching TRBD1. Germline V CDR1 and CDR2: LNHDA, SQIVND (reference sequence). The CDR3 consists of 14 residues. V trimming: 6 bases; J trimming: 6 bases; junction bases outside the gene matches: 3. The CDR3 nucleotides are TGTGCCAGTAGGACGGGACAGGGTAATTCACCCCTCCACTTT. Amino acids: CASRTGQGNSPLHF.

The chain couples TRBV12-3 or TRBV12-4 to TRBJ1-5; the D is unclear. This CDR3 has 12 amino acids. V lost 3 bases to trimming and J lost 7 bases, with 7 bases between them. The DNA for the CDR3 is TGTGCCAGCAGTTTGCGGGGACAGCCCCAGCATTTT. Protein: CASSLRGQPQHF.

The chain's CDR3 is CASSRWTGDGYTF. Here the CDR3 DNA reads TGTGCCAGCAGCCGATGGACAGGGGATGGCTACACCTTC. The chain employs TRBV3-1 (or the pseudogene TRBV3-2) and TRBJ1-2, with 9 bases that match TRBD1. This CDR3 spans 13 amino acids. Trimming removed 4 bases from V and 6 bases from J; junction bases left unmatched: 3. CDR1 is LGHDT and CDR2 is YNNKEL in the germline V gene (reference sequence).

The sample holds one count of this clone. The chain couples TRBV5-1 to TRBJ2-3, with TRBD1 as a possible D gene (5 bases). CDR3 length equals 15 residues. From germline, CDR1 is SGHRS and CDR2 YFSETQ. V shed 4 bases and J shed 2 bases, with 14 bases lying between them. The CDR3 sequence: CASSPRAPNTDTQYF. CDR3 DNA sequence: TGCGCCAGCAGCCCCAGGGCCCCCAACACAGATACGCAGTATTTT.

The rearrangement joins TRBV19 to TRBJ1-6; D perhaps matches TRBD1 (5 bases). This CDR3 spans 15 amino acids. CDR1 is LNHDA, CDR2 SQIVND, per germline (reference sequence). V shed 3 bases and J shed 6 bases, with 12 bases lying between them. CDR3 in amino acids: CASSISGALNSPLHF. CDR3 coding DNA: TGTGCCAGTAGTATCAGCGGGGCGCTTAATTCACCCCTCCACTTT. The variable domain in full, completed from reference TRBV19 and TRBJ1-6, reads DGGITQSPKYLFRKEGQNVTLSCEQNLNHDAMYWYRQDPGQGLRLIYYSQIVNDFQKGDIAEGYSVSREKKESFPLTVTSAQKNPTAFYLCASSISGALNSPLHFGNGTRLTVT.

J is TRBJ1-1 and V is TRBV18; maybe TRBD1 (5 bases). The CDR3 length is 14 residues. V was cut by 3 bases and J by 3 bases, with 11 bases left in between. CDR1 is KGHSH, CDR2 LQKENI, per germline. The CDR3 nucleotides are TGTGCCAGCTCACCTCGGTCGGGGGACACTGAAGCTTTCTTT. Translating it yields CASSPRSGDTEAFF.

The J gene is TRBJ1-2, the V gene TRBV5-4; TRBD1 agrees at 8 bases. The CDR3 extends over 15 amino acids. The V gene's germline CDR1 is SGHNT and CDR2 YYREEE (reference sequence). V dropped 4 bases and J dropped 0; count of bases not matched to a gene: 5. The CDR3 coding sequence is TGTGCCAGCAGCCCGGACAGGGTAACTAACTATGGCTACACCTTC. Translated, it gives CASSPDRVTNYGYTF.

The rearrangement uses TRBV5-1 and TRBJ2-5, with 7 bases identical to TRBD1. From germline, CDR1 is SGHRS and CDR2 YFSETQ. This CDR3 comprises 13 residues. Trimming at V came to 5 bases and at J to 5 bases, leaving 6 bases not matched to a gene. CDR3 residues: CASSTDRAETQYF. CDR3 nucleotide sequence: TGCGCCAGCAGTACCGACAGGGCGGAGACCCAGTACTTC.

The chain recombines TRBV29-1 with TRBJ1-1; no definite D call. CDR1 SQVTM and CDR2 ANQGSEA come from the germline V gene. Between the trimmed V and J ends, which lost 3 bases and 0 bases, there was a span of 11 bases. The CDR3 covers 14 residues. The CDR3 is CSVDEGLMNTEAFF. The CDR3 DNA sequence: TGCAGCGTTGACGAGGGATTGATGAACACTGAAGCTTTCTTT.

This chain connects TRBV6-4 to TRBJ2-3; 8 nucleotides line up with TRBD2. The CDR3 is 14 amino acids. Germline V gene data show CDR1 as MRHNA and CDR2 as SNTAGT. J was trimmed by 6 bases and V by 5 bases; bases with no gene match: 7. In nucleotides, the CDR3 is TGTGCCAGCAGTTACGGGGGGGCCGGGGATACGCAGTATTTT. Amino acid sequence: CASSYGGAGDTQYF.

The chain recombines TRBV3-1 (or the pseudogene TRBV3-2) with TRBJ2-3; D gene uncertain. This CDR3 is built from 15 residues. Germline CDR1 LGHDT, CDR2 YNNKEL (reference sequence). Trimming cost V 1 base and J 0 bases, with 8 bases left between them. CDR3 in DNA: TGTGCCAGCAGCCAAGGCCAGACTAGCACAGATACGCAGTATTTT. Translating gives CASSQGQTSTDTQYF.

This clone was seen a few times. V usage is TRBV7-9 and J usage is TRBJ1-5; D unresolved. With 1 base removed from V and 3 bases from J, the gap between germline ends came to 7 bases. In germline, CDR1 is SEHNR, CDR2 FQNEAQ (reference sequence). The CDR3 extends over 14 amino acids. CDR3 DNA: TGTGCCAGCAGCTTAGGCCGGGACAATCAGCCCCAGCATTTT. Amino acids: CASSLGRDNQPQHF.

This chain connects TRBV5-1 to TRBJ2-3, with a weak D call TRBD1 (6 bases). CDR1 SGHRS and CDR2 YFSETQ come from the germline V gene. The CDR3 contains 15 residues. Trimming pared 4 bases from V and 2 bases from J, leaving 14 bases between. The CDR3 loop is CASSLQGRDTDTQYF. The CDR3 nucleotides read TGCGCCAGCAGCCTACAGGGCCGAGACACAGATACGCAGTATTTT.

The genes are TRBV7-3 and TRBJ2-3; weak D call: TRBD2 (7 bases). The CDR3 is 15 amino acids. Between the trimmed V and J ends, which lost 3 bases and 4 bases, there was a span of 14 bases. The germline CDR1 and CDR2 sequences are SGHTA and FQGTGA. The CDR3: CASSFLGGGADTQYF. The CDR3 DNA follows: TGTGCCAGCAGCTTTCTAGGAGGGGGGGCAGATACGCAGTATTTT.

The V and J genes are TRBV27 and TRBJ1-4, with D perhaps matching TRBD1 (5 bases). CDR1 is MNHEY, CDR2 SMNVEV, per germline (reference sequence). The CDR3 totals 12 residues. The CDR3 sequence: CVAGDAHEKLFF. CDR3 DNA: TGTGTCGCGGGGGACGCGCATGAAAAACTGTTTTTT.

As DNA, the CDR3 is TGTGCCAGCAGCCCAGACAGGGCAGGTCAGGAAGCTTTCTTT. Its translation: CASSPDRAGQEAFF. The rearrangement uses TRBV7-3 and TRBJ1-1; 7 bases align to TRBD1. Looked up from germline, CDR1 is SGHTA and CDR2 is FQGTGA. V shed 5 bases and J 8 bases; nucleotides not matched to a gene: 11. This CDR3 comprises 14 residues.

J is TRBJ2-1 and V is TRBV21-1; the D call of TRBD2 is as the table states it, not checked on the DNA. TRBV21-1 represents a pseudogene. CDR3 size: 18 residues. CDR3 bases: TGTGCCAGCAGCATTCGAGCGGGGGGACAACGCTCCTACAATGAGCAGTTCTTC. It specifies CASSIRAGGQRSYNEQFF.

The rearrangement uses TRBV2 and TRBJ2-2, with D tentatively TRBD2 (5 bases). CDR1 and CDR2 (germline): SNHLY, FYNNEI. The CDR3 extends over 14 amino acids. The V and J ends lost 7 bases and 0 bases respectively, with 9 bases between them. The CDR3 spells CASKSGTNTGELFF. Here the CDR3 DNA reads TGTGCCAGCAAAAGCGGAACGAACACCGGGGAGCTGTTTTTT.

The chain links TRBV5-1 to TRBJ2-7, with TRBD1 matching over 7 bases. This CDR3 has 14 residues. Germline trimming cut 3 bases from V and 2 bases from J; bases unmatched to any gene: 5. Germline-derived CDR1 and CDR2 are SGHRS and YFSETQ. CDR3 coding DNA: TGCGCCAGCAGCTCCGGGACAGACGCCTACGAGCAGTACTTC. Amino acids: CASSSGTDAYEQYF. The full variable domain, completed using reference TRBV5-1 and TRBJ2-7, is KAGVTQTPRYLIKTRGQQVTLSCSPISGHRSVSWYQQTPGQGLQFLFEYFSETQRNKGNFPGRFSGRQFSNSRSEMNVSTLELGDSALYLCASSSGTDAYEQYFGPGTRLTVT.

CDR3 nucleotide sequence: TGTGCCAGCAGCCAAAATCGCGGGGGGGCCGGGAATACGCAGTATTTT. Its translation is CASSQNRGGAGNTQYF. J is TRBJ2-3 and V is TRBV3-1 (or the pseudogene TRBV3-2); 9 nucleotides agree with TRBD2. Germline V gene data show CDR1 as LGHDT and CDR2 as YNNKEL (reference sequence). This CDR3 has 16 residues. V shed 2 bases, J shed 7 bases, and the junction held 10 bases outside the gene matches.

V gene TRBV5-5 combines with J gene TRBJ2-5; 8 nucleotides agree with TRBD2. Losses at the gene ends were 6 bases for V and 4 bases for J; bases not matched to a gene: 11. The germline CDR1 and CDR2 sequences are SGHKS and YYEKEE (reference sequence). CDR3 length equals 15 residues. CDR3 bases: TGTGCCAGCACACCCAGCGACGGGAGGGGAGAGACCCAGTACTTC. Translated: CASTPSDGRGETQYF. Together with reference TRBV5-5 and TRBJ2-5, the CDR3 gives the full variable domain: DAGVTQSPTHLIKTRGQQVTLRCSPISGHKSVSWYQQVLGQGPQFIFQYYEKEERGRGNFPDRFSARQFPNYSSELNVNALLLGDSALYLCASTPSDGRGETQYFGPGTRLLVL.

This rearrangement joins TRBV15 to TRBJ2-3; TRBD1 is a possible D gene (6 bases). V lost 4 bases, J lost 1 base, and 12 bases lay in between. The CDR3 contains 15 residues. Germline values: CDR1 LNHNV, CDR2 YYDKDF (reference sequence). The CDR3: CATSIQGAGTDTQYF. The DNA for the CDR3 is TGTGCCACCAGCATACAGGGTGCGGGCACAGATACGCAGTATTTT.

The sample holds one count of this clone. This chain links TRBV19 with TRBJ2-3; D call uncertain. This CDR3 region has 13 residues. The germline gives CDR1 LNHDA, CDR2 SQIVND (reference sequence). V dropped 0 bases and J dropped 10 bases, with 11 bases sitting between them. The CDR3 region has the DNA TGTGCCAGTAGTATAGACAGGAATTCGGCGCAGTATTTT. Amino acid sequence: CASSIDRNSAQYF.

The chain is built from TRBV5-1 and TRBJ1-5, with 10 bases that match TRBD1. Germline V gives CDR1 SGHRS, CDR2 YFSETQ. CDR3 size: 15 residues. The junction had 5 bases not matched to a gene; V was cut back by 0 bases and J by 8 bases. CDR3 bases: TGCGCCAGCAGCTTGGGACAGGGGGCTTCGGAGCCCCAGCATTTT. This sequence encodes CASSLGQGASEPQHF. Full variable domain (remainder filled in from reference TRBV5-1 and TRBJ1-5): KAGVTQTPRYLIKTRGQQVTLSCSPISGHRSVSWYQQTPGQGLQFLFEYFSETQRNKGNFPGRFSGRQFSNSRSEMNVSTLELGDSALYLCASSLGQGASEPQHFGDGTRLSIL.

The chain is built from TRBV5-1 and TRBJ2-3; TRBD2 aligns across 11 bases. The V gene's germline CDR1 is SGHRS and CDR2 YFSETQ. Trimming took 0 bases from V and 3 from J; bases not matched to a gene: 9. This CDR3 is built from 18 residues. The CDR3 sequence: CASSLAWLAGGGTDTQYF. Here the CDR3 DNA reads TGCGCCAGCAGCTTGGCGTGGCTAGCGGGGGGAGGGACAGATACGCAGTATTTT. Based on the CDR3 plus reference TRBV5-1 and TRBJ2-3, the full variable domain is KAGVTQTPRYLIKTRGQQVTLSCSPISGHRSVSWYQQTPGQGLQFLFEYFSETQRNKGNFPGRFSGRQFSNSRSEMNVSTLELGDSALYLCASSLAWLAGGGTDTQYFGPGTRLTVL.

V gene TRBV12-3 or TRBV12-4 combines with J gene TRBJ1-1; D not resolved. The CDR3 has 13 residues. Trimming stripped 3 bases from V and 1 base from J, with 6 bases between. The CDR3: CASSFSENTEAFF. Here the CDR3 DNA reads TGTGCCAGCAGTTTTTCAGAGAACACTGAAGCTTTCTTT.

This chain connects TRBV3-1 (or the pseudogene TRBV3-2) to TRBJ2-2, with a possible D match to TRBD1 (6 bases). The V gene's germline CDR1 is LGHDT and CDR2 YNNKEL (reference sequence). The CDR3 spans 15 residues. V lost 5 bases to trimming and J lost 3 bases, with 13 bases between them. CDR3 in amino acids: CASSTQGTDTGELFF. The CDR3 nucleotides read TGTGCCAGCAGCACGCAGGGGACGGACACCGGGGAGCTGTTTTTT.

This chain uses TRBV7-2 with TRBJ1-1, with D possibly matching TRBD1 (6 bases). Germline CDR1 is SGHTA and CDR2 is FQGNSA. V was clipped by 3 bases and J by 1 base, with 12 bases between them. The CDR3 extends over 15 amino acids. The CDR3 is CASSLGAIPNTEAFF. As DNA, the CDR3 is TGTGCCAGCAGCTTGGGGGCAATCCCGAACACTGAAGCTTTCTTT.

This clone was found a few times. The J gene is TRBJ1-5, the V gene TRBV9; 8 bases map to TRBD1. Germline lookup yields CDR1 SGDLS and CDR2 YYNGEE. CDR3 length: 18 residues. V gave up 0 bases and J gave up 3 bases; unmatched junction bases: 11. CDR3 DNA sequence: TGTGCCAGCAGCGTAGTCTGGACAGGGAAAGGAGACAATCAGCCCCAGCATTTT. Encoded protein: CASSVVWTGKGDNQPQHF.

The chain joins TRBV11-2 to TRBJ2-2; maybe TRBD2 (5 bases). CDR3 size: 16 residues. Germline V gene data show CDR1 as SGHAT and CDR2 as FQNNGV. V was clipped by 5 bases and J by 5 bases, with 18 bases between them. CDR3 bases: TGTGCCAGCAGCCAGGACTGGGATTCAAGGACCGGGGAGCTGTTTTTT. It specifies CASSQDWDSRTGELFF.